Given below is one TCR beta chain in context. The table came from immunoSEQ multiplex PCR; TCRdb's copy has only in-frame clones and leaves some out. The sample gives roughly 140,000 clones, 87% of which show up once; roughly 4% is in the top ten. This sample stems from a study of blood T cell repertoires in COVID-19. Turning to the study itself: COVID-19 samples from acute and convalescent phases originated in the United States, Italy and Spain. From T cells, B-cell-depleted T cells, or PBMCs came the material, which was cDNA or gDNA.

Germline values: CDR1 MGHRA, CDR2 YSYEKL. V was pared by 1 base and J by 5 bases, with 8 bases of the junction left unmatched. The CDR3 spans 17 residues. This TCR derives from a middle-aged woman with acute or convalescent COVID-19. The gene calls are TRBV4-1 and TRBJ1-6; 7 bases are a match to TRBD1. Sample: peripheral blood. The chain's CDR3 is CASSQVPGQRNNSPLHF. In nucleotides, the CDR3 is TGCGCCAGCAGCCAAGTTCCGGGACAGCGGAATAATTCACCCCTCCACTTT.